The 30 T cell receptor beta chains below were found in one sample sequenced in a study of blood T cells in healthy people across ages. The second PCR ran about 6 to 12 cycles with a sample-barcoded 5' primer and J-beta primers. MiXCR was run by TCRdb on the 5' RACE reads, yielding one entry per CDR3 protein. This sample yields around 700,000 distinct CDR3 sequences, of which approximately 25% are seen a single time; 8% to 10% belongs to the top ten. These same data were also listed under a study on T cells of mothers and their children.

The sample taken for sequencing was blood. These receptors were obtained from a boy younger than 18 in good health.

This clonotype was seen more than once but under ten times. V usage is TRBV6-6 and J usage is TRBJ2-7, with TRBD1 identical over 8 bases. The V gene end was trimmed by 11 bases and the J gene end by 6 bases; junction bases not matched to a gene: 12. CDR3 size: 13 residues. Germline V gene lookup returns CDR1 MNHNY and CDR2 SVGAGI (reference sequence). The CDR3 DNA follows: TGTGCCGGCCAACTCGACAGGGGAAGCGAGCAGTACTTC. This gives the protein CAGQLDRGSEQYF.

This clonotype was recorded a few times. CDR3 region: CSVEEAGVEQFF. Here the CDR3 DNA reads TGCAGCGTTGAAGAGGCAGGTGTTGAGCAGTTCTTC. This chain connects TRBV29-1 to TRBJ2-1; no firm D call. The V end was cut by 0 bases, the J end by 9 bases, with 9 bases between. CDR1 and CDR2 (germline): SQVTM, ANQGSEA. The CDR3 is made up of 12 amino acids.

The sample holds one count of this clonotype. This chain links TRBV27 with TRBJ2-5; TRBD1 might be the D (5 bases). The closer fit of TRBJ2-1 to the DNA end suggests the J call may be wrong. Germline lookup yields CDR1 MNHEY and CDR2 SMNVEV (reference sequence). This CDR3 spans 16 amino acids. The CDR3 DNA reads as TGTGCCAGCAGTTTAAAGAGGCTAGGGGCCTACAATGAGCAGTTCTTC. Its protein product is CASSLKRLGAYNEQFF.

This clonotype has only a few counts. An end of the junction differs from the germline gene, which may be a read error. J is TRBJ2-3 and V is TRBV7-7; the D is unclear. Germline lookup yields CDR1 SSHAT and CDR2 FNYEAQ (reference sequence). The CDR3 loop spans 15 amino acids. The CDR3 DNA sequence: TGTGCTAGCAGCATCGGAAATCTCATCACAGATACGCAGTATTTT. Its translation: CASSIGNLITDTQYF.

This chain connects TRBV29-1 to TRBJ1-1; weak D call: TRBD1 (6 bases). CDR1 and CDR2 (germline): SQVTM, ANQGSEA. This CDR3 has 12 residues. The V end was cut by 4 bases, the J end by 6 bases, with 12 bases between. CDR3 protein: CSVVAGASEAFF. CDR3 DNA: TGCAGCGTTGTCGCAGGGGCGTCTGAAGCTTTCTTT.

The chain has TRBV29-1 and TRBJ2-5; possible D gene TRBD1, 6 bases. The CDR3 has 14 amino acids. V lost 1 base to trimming and J lost 3 bases, with 12 bases between them. Germline CDR1 is SQVTM and CDR2 is ANQGSEA. As DNA, the CDR3 is TGCAGCGTTGAAGGGACAGCCGAAGAAGAGACCCAGTACTTC. It translates to CSVEGTAEEETQYF.

CDR3 in amino acids: CASSSGTQNYF. The CDR3 nucleotides read TGTGCCAGCAGTTCCGGGACCCAGAACTACTTC. The rearrangement uses TRBV14 and TRBJ2-5; either TRBD1 or TRBD2 may supply D (5 bases each). V gave up 6 bases and J gave up 14 bases, with 16 bases separating them. The CDR3 has 11 residues. In germline, CDR1 is SGHDN, CDR2 FVKESK.

This clonotype was seen once. The chain has TRBV3-1 and TRBJ2-7, with 8 bases matching TRBD1. The length of the CDR3 is 15 residues. CDR1 LGHDT and CDR2 YNNKEL come from the germline V gene (reference sequence). The V and J ends lost 3 bases and 3 bases, in that order; junction bases with no gene match: 7. The CDR3 DNA is TGTGCCAGCAGCCACCGGGGACAGGTACTCTACGAGCAGTACTTC. It translates to CASSHRGQVLYEQYF.

This clonotype was observed a handful of times. The chain couples TRBV7-8 to TRBJ2-7, with 8 bases aligning to TRBD1. The germline gives CDR1 SGHVS, CDR2 FQNEAQ. The V segment lost 4 bases and the J segment 3 bases; nucleotides outside the gene matches: 8. This CDR3 has 15 amino acids. CDR3 in amino acids: CASSSSQGASYEQYF. CDR3 in DNA: TGTGCCAGCAGCTCATCTCAGGGGGCGAGCTACGAGCAGTACTTC.

This clonotype has ten or more counts. V is TRBV9 and J is TRBJ2-1; D possibly corresponds to TRBD2 (6 bases). Gene TRBJ2-5 matches the end of the DNA better, so the J call may be wrong. Germline CDR1 is SGDLS and CDR2 is YYNGEE. The CDR3 has 14 amino acids. The CDR3 DNA sequence: TGTGCCAGCAGCGTAGCTTCTGGGGGGGAGACCCAGTACTTC. This translates into CASSVASGGETQYF.

The rearrangement links TRBV6-2 or TRBV6-3 to TRBJ1-2, with D perhaps TRBD1 (6 bases). Looked up from germline, CDR1 is MNHEY and CDR2 is SVGEGT. There are 13 residues in the CDR3. The V and J ends lost 6 bases and 6 bases respectively, with 14 bases between them. The CDR3: CASSESDSHGYTF. The CDR3 nucleotides are TGTGCCAGCAGCGAGTCGGACAGTCATGGCTACACCTTC.

V and J are TRBV12-3 or TRBV12-4 and TRBJ1-4; TRBD1 agrees at 9 bases. Germline trimming cut 8 bases from V and 0 bases from J; bases unmatched to any gene: 16. This CDR3 is 19 amino acids long. CDR3 coding DNA: TGTGCCAGCGGCCATACCGGGACAGGGATAGATGCAACTAATGAAAAACTGTTTTTT. Its protein product is CASGHTGTGIDATNEKLFF.

This chain links TRBV20-1 with TRBJ2-3, with a tentative D call TRBD2 (5 bases). Deletions cut 4 bases from V and 2 bases from J, with 10 bases between. This CDR3 is built from 13 residues. CDR1 and CDR2 from the germline V gene are DFQATT and SNEGSKA (reference sequence). The DNA for the CDR3 is TGCAGTGCTATGGACTCTACCACAGATACGCAGTATTTT. Translation gives CSAMDSTTDTQYF.

The chain employs TRBV3-1 and TRBJ2-1; no clear D gene. The V gene lost 7 bases and the J gene lost 1 base, with 14 bases spanning the gap. There are 15 residues in the CDR3. Germline CDR1 and CDR2: LGHDT and YNNKEL (reference sequence). The CDR3 region has the DNA TGTGCCAGCAACGACTTGGGCCATTCCTACAATGAGCAGTTCTTC. Its protein product is CASNDLGHSYNEQFF.

The chain recombines TRBV7-8 with TRBJ2-1; D remains unclear. The end of the DNA fits TRBJ2-5 better, so the J call may be wrong. This CDR3 is 13 amino acids long. Germline CDR1 is SGHVS and CDR2 is FQNEAQ. The CDR3 DNA reads TGTGCCAGCAGCTTACCAGAAATGGAGACCCAGTACTTC. Translation: CASSLPEMETQYF.

The table lists this clonotype with a few counts. This chain joins TRBV28 and TRBJ2-5, with D possibly being TRBD1 or TRBD2 (5 bases each). The CDR3 covers 15 residues. Trimming left V 2 bases short and J 2 bases short, with 12 bases between. Germline assignment: CDR1 MDHEN and CDR2 SYDVKM. CDR3 bases: TGTGCCAGCAGTTTACCCGGGGCAGAACAAGAGACCCAGTACTTC. Amino acids: CASSLPGAEQETQYF.

The V gene is TRBV5-1, the J gene TRBJ2-5, with D uncertain. V was shortened by 3 bases and J by 3 bases, with 9 bases between the two germline ends. Germline CDR1 and CDR2: SGHRS and YFSETQ. This CDR3 is 13 amino acids long. The CDR3 sequence is CASSSDPEETQYF. The CDR3 DNA reads as TGCGCCAGCAGCTCGGATCCCGAAGAGACCCAGTACTTC.

This clonotype was counted between two and nine times. This sequence joins TRBV4-1 and TRBJ2-5; 10 nucleotides match TRBD2. With 1 base clipped from V and 5 bases from J, the junction kept 16 bases outside the gene matches. CDR3 length equals 19 residues. Germline V gene data show CDR1 as MGHRA and CDR2 as YSYEKL. The chain's CDR3 is CASSQGALAGVRRGETQYF. In DNA form, the CDR3 reads TGCGCCAGCAGCCAAGGAGCGCTAGCGGGAGTAAGGAGAGGGGAGACCCAGTACTTC.

The gene calls are TRBV20-1 and TRBJ2-5; 11 bases map to TRBD2. The J call is in doubt because the DNA end fits TRBJ2-7 better. Germline-derived CDR1 and CDR2 are DFQATT and SNEGSKA (reference sequence). The CDR3 contains 16 residues. CDR3 in DNA: TGCAGTGCTAGAGTAGCGGGGGGGGTGCCTGTGTACGAGCAGTACTTC. Translation: CSARVAGGVPVYEQYF.

Only a few counts were recorded for this clonotype. The chain carries TRBV20-1 and TRBJ2-5, with TRBD2 identical over 9 bases. This CDR3 contains 15 residues. V lost 4 bases to trimming and J lost 11 bases; unmatched junction nucleotides: 17. Germline V gives CDR1 DFQATT, CDR2 SNEGSKA (reference sequence). The CDR3 nucleotides are TGCAGTGCTACGACTAGCGGTCCTACTGGGCGGGAGCAGTACTTC. Residues: CSATTSGPTGREQYF.

The V call is TRBV28, the J call TRBJ2-2, with 8 bases matching TRBD1. V lost 5 bases, J lost 3 bases, and 8 bases stayed unmatched. Germline assignment: CDR1 MDHEN and CDR2 SYDVKM. This CDR3 spans 16 amino acids. CDR3 in amino acids: CASSLPQGGYTGELFF. CDR3 coding DNA: TGTGCCAGCAGTCTACCACAGGGGGGATACACCGGGGAGCTGTTTTTT. Filled out from reference TRBV28 and TRBJ2-2, the complete variable domain reads DVKVTQSSRYLVKRTGEKVFLECVQDMDHENMFWYRQDPGLGLRLIYFSYDVKMKEKGDIPEGYSVSREKKERFSLILESASTNQTSMYLCASSLPQGGYTGELFFGEGSRLTVL.

The chain employs TRBV20-1 and TRBJ2-1, with 9 bases lining up with TRBD2. CDR1 is DFQATT, CDR2 SNEGSKA, per germline (reference sequence). J was trimmed by 8 bases and V by 7 bases; bases with no gene match: 18. This CDR3 comprises 16 residues. CDR3 coding DNA: TGCAGTGTCAGCGGAGGGGGACTAGCTGATTTGGATGAGCAGTTCTTC. It codes for CSVSGGGLADLDEQFF.

V usage is TRBV29-1 and J usage is TRBJ1-1; D is unresolved. Germline V lookup: CDR1 SQVTM, CDR2 ANQGSEA. V shed 3 bases and J shed 5 bases, with 13 bases lying between them. This CDR3 comprises 13 residues. This CDR3 reads CSVDEGVGTEAFF. CDR3 DNA: TGCAGCGTTGACGAGGGCGTGGGGACTGAAGCTTTCTTT. Complete variable domain (other parts from reference TRBV29-1 and TRBJ1-1): SAVISQKPSRDICQRGTSLTIQCQVDSQVTMMFWYRQQPGQSLTLIATANQGSEATYESGFVIDKFPISRPNLTFSTLTVSNMSPEDSSIYLCSVDEGVGTEAFFGQGTRLTVV.

The table lists this clonotype with a few counts. The rearrangement uses TRBV15 and TRBJ2-7; D is unclear. The end of the DNA is better explained by TRBJ2-5, so the J call may be wrong. The CDR3 length is 16 residues. Germline V gives CDR1 LNHNV, CDR2 YYDKDF (reference sequence). CDR3 residues: CATSRNLLRYQETQYF. The CDR3 nucleotides are TGTGCCACCAGCAGAAATTTATTGCGGTACCAAGAGACCCAGTACTTC.

V and J are TRBV7-9 and TRBJ2-3; tentatively, D is TRBD2 (5 bases). The CDR3 spans 15 residues. CDR1 SEHNR and CDR2 FQNEAQ come from the germline V gene (reference sequence). Trimming left V 4 bases short and J 4 bases short, with 15 bases between. CDR3 sequence reads: CASSSTSGFPDTQYF. The CDR3 DNA reads TGTGCCAGCAGCTCAACCTCGGGATTCCCAGATACGCAGTATTTT.

This sequence joins TRBV29-1 and TRBJ2-2; TRBD1 agrees at 10 bases. Germline V CDR1 and CDR2: SQVTM, ANQGSEA. The CDR3 is 12 amino acids. J lost 5 bases, V lost 7 bases, and 1 base had no gene match. The CDR3 coding sequence is TGCAGCGGGGACAGGGGAACCGGGGAGCTGTTTTTT. Residues: CSGDRGTGELFF.

This sequence joins TRBV10-3 and TRBJ2-7, with 9 bases that match TRBD1. There are 14 residues in the CDR3. V gave up 2 bases and J gave up 2 bases; unmatched junction bases: 1. Germline V lookup: CDR1 ENHRY, CDR2 SYGVKD. The CDR3 sequence: CAISERTGAYEQYF. The CDR3 coding sequence is TGTGCCATCAGTGAGAGGACAGGGGCCTACGAGCAGTACTTC.

This chain links TRBV29-1 with TRBJ1-1, with D hard to call. This CDR3 has 13 residues. The V end lost 7 bases, the J end lost 0 bases, and 12 bases lay between the germline ends. Looked up from germline, CDR1 is SQVTM and CDR2 is ANQGSEA. The CDR3 protein is CSALREVNTEAFF. The CDR3 nucleotides are TGCAGCGCCCTGAGGGAGGTGAACACTGAAGCTTTCTTT.

The chain links TRBV6-6 to TRBJ1-5; 9 bases map to TRBD1. CDR1 is MNHNY and CDR2 is SVGAGI in the germline V gene (reference sequence). This CDR3 is built from 16 residues. The V segment lost 0 bases and the J segment 4 bases; nucleotides outside the gene matches: 4. The CDR3 protein is CASSYSTGGYNQPQHF. The CDR3, as DNA: TGTGCCAGCAGTTACTCGACAGGGGGGTATAATCAGCCCCAGCATTTT.

The chain couples TRBV4-1 to TRBJ2-1; TRBD2 aligns across 9 bases. Trimming cost V 4 bases and J 8 bases; bases outside gene matches: 9. The CDR3 contains 15 residues. The V gene's germline CDR1 is MGHRA and CDR2 YSYEKL. The CDR3 spells CASSPQGLAYDEQFF. The CDR3 DNA sequence: TGCGCCAGCAGCCCCCAGGGACTAGCTTACGATGAGCAGTTCTTC.